The clone carrying this T cell receptor (beta chain) turned up a few times. Its antigen is not known. The data originate from a study of CD8+ T cells in alopecia areata. Findings of the study overall: Scalp and blood retained many expanded lesional clones during tofacitinib.

Extracted RNA was reverse transcribed into cDNA, the sequencing template. Sequenced by immunoSEQ multiplex PCR; TCRdb stores in-frame clones only, minus some. This table has 170,000 or so clones, 55% to 75% appearing once. Treatment of the sample: oral pan-JAK inhibitor, 5-10 mg twice daily. The germline V gene encodes CDR1 LNHDA and CDR2 SQIVND (reference sequence). The CDR3 is made up of 13 amino acids. V gave up 6 bases and J gave up 6 bases, with 11 bases separating them. V gene TRBV19 combines with J gene TRBJ2-2; D call uncertain. Sample: CD4+ T cells sorted from blood, taken at week 4, from a patient treated with tofacitinib. The TCR comes from a human donor with alopecia areata. This CDR3 is CASSSDRAGELFF. The CDR3, as DNA: TGTGCCAGTAGCTCAGACCGTGCCGGGGAGCTGTTTTTT.